The T cell receptor (beta chain) under discussion was sequenced for a study of T cells in Graves' hyperthyroidism and ophthalmopathy. Study context: Blood was drawn when the patient was first diagnosed and still untreated.

The CDR3 length is 13 residues. Germline-derived CDR1 and CDR2 are SQVTM and ANQGSEA. Between the trimmed V and J ends, which lost 4 bases and 5 bases, there was a span of 14 bases. As for this clonotype: Its cognate antigen is unknown.

Study observations and caveats: Among clonotypes expanded in thyroid above 0.001, most were also found in blood.

TCR beta CDR3 regions were amplified from RNA. The HTBI primer set drove a first-round RT-PCR of the TCR CDR3. TCRdb called the multiplex PCR reads again in MiXCR, with one record for every CDR3 protein. The table records about 300,000 distinct CDR3 sequences, around a fifth of them present only once. Sequenced material: blood. This sequence originates from a man aged 50-60 years with Graves' ophthalmopathy. The J gene is TRBJ1-2, the V gene TRBV29-1; D is undetermined. The CDR3 DNA follows: TGCAGCGTTGTAGCTGGCAGCCGATATGGCTACACCTTC. This sequence encodes CSVVAGSRYGYTF.